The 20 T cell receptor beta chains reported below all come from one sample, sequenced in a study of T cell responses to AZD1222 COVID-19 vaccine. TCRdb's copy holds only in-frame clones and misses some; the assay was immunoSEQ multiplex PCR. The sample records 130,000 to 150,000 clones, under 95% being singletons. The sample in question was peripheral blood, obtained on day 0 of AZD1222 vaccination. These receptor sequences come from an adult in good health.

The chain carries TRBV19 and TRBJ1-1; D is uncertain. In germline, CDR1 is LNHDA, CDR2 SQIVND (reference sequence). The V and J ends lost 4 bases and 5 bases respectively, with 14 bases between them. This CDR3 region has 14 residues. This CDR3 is CASSRTSTRTEAFF. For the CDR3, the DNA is TGTGCCAGTAGTAGGACCTCAACCCGAACTGAAGCTTTCTTT.

CDR3 nucleotides: TGTGCCAGCAGTGGGGTAGGGGGGGCTAGAGAAGCTTTCTTT. This translates into CASSGVGGAREAFF. The chain joins TRBV25-1 to TRBJ1-1, with D possibly TRBD1 on 6 matching bases. The V end lost 4 bases, the J end lost 8 bases, and 17 bases lay between the germline ends. The CDR3 has 14 amino acids. Germline CDR1 MGHDK, CDR2 SYGVNS.

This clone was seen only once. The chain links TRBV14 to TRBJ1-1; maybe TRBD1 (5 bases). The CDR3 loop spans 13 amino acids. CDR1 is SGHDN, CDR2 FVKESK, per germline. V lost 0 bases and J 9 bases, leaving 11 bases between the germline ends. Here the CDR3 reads CASSQDRTSKAFF. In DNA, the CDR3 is TGTGCCAGCAGCCAAGATCGGACAAGTAAAGCTTTCTTT.

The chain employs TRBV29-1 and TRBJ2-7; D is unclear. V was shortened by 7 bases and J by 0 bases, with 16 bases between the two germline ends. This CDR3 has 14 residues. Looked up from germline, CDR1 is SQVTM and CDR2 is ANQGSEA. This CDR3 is CSGRTRTLSYEQYF. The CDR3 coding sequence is TGCAGCGGGAGAACCCGGACCCTCTCCTACGAGCAGTACTTC.

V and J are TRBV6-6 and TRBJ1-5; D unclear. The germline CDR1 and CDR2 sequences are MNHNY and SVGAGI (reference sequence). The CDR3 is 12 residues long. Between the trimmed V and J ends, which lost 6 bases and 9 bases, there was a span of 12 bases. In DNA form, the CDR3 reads TGTGCCAGCAGCCTATCACTTCGGCCCCAGCATTTT. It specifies CASSLSLRPQHF.

Here the CDR3 reads CASSLTNQGRRPSNQPQHF. Written as DNA, the CDR3 is TGTGCCAGCAGTCTCACAAACCAAGGCCGTCGTCCTAGCAATCAGCCCCAGCATTTT. This chain links TRBV2 with TRBJ1-5; D gene uncertain. V was trimmed by 5 bases and J by 0 bases, leaving 23 bases between them. Germline V gene data show CDR1 as SNHLY and CDR2 as FYNNEI. The CDR3 covers 19 residues.

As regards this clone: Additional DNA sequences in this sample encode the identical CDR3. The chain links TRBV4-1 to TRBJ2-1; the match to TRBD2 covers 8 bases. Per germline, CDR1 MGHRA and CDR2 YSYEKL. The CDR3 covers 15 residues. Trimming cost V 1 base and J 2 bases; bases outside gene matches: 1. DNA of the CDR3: TGCGCCAGCAGCCAAGCGGGGGGGGCCTACAATGAGCAGTTCTTC. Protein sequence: CASSQAGGAYNEQFF.

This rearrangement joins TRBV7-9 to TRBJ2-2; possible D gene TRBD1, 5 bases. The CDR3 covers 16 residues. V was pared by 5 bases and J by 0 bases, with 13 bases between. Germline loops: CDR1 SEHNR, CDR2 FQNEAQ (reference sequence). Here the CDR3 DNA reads TGTGCCAGCAGCACGACAGAGTTTGCGAACACCGGGGAGCTGTTTTTT. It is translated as CASSTTEFANTGELFF. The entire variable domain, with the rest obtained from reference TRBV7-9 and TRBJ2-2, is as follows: DTGVSQNPRHKITKRGQNVTFRCDPISEHNRLYWYRQTLGQGPEFLTYFQNEAQLEKSRLLSDRFSAERPKGSFSTLEIQRTEQGDSAMYLCASSTTEFANTGELFFGEGSRLTVL.

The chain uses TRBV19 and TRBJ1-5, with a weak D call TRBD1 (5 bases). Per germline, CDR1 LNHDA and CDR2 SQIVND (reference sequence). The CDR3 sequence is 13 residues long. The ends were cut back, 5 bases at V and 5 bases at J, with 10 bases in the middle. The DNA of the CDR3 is TGTGCCAGTAGTCCGACAGTCTATCAGCCCCAGCATTTT. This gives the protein CASSPTVYQPQHF. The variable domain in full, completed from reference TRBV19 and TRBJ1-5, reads DGGITQSPKYLFRKEGQNVTLSCEQNLNHDAMYWYRQDPGQGLRLIYYSQIVNDFQKGDIAEGYSVSREKKESFPLTVTSAQKNPTAFYLCASSPTVYQPQHFGDGTRLSIL.

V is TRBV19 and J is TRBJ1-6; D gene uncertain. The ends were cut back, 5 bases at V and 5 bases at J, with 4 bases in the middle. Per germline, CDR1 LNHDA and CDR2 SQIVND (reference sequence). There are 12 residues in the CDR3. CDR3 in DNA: TGTGCCAGTAGTGAAAATAATTCACCCCTCCACTTT. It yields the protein CASSENNSPLHF.

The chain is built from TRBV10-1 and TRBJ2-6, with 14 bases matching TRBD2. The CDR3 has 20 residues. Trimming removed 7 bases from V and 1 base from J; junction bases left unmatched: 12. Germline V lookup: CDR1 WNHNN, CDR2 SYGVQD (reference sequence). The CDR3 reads CASIRLAGGPSLSGANVLTF. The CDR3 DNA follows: TGCGCCAGCATTCGACTAGCGGGAGGGCCCTCCTTATCTGGGGCCAACGTCCTGACTTTC.

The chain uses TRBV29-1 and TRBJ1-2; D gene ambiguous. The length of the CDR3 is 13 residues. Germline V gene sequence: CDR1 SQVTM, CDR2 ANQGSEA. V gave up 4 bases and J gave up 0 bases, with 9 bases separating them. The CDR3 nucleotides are TGCAGCGTTGTCCCTCGAACTAACTATGGCTACACCTTC. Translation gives CSVVPRTNYGYTF.

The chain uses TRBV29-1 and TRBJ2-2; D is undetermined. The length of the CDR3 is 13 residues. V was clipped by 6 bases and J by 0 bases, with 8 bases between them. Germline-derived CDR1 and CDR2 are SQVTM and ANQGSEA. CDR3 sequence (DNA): TGCAGCGTGGGCCGACCGAACACCGGGGAGCTGTTTTTT. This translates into CSVGRPNTGELFF.

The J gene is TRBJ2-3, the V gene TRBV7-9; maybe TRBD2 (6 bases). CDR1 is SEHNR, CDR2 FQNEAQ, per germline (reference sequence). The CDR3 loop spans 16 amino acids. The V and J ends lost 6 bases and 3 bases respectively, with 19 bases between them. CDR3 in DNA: TGTGCCAGCAGGTCCGGTCTTCCCGCGGGGACAGATACGCAGTATTTT. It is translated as CASRSGLPAGTDTQYF. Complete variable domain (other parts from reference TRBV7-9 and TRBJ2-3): DTGVSQNPRHKITKRGQNVTFRCDPISEHNRLYWYRQTLGQGPEFLTYFQNEAQLEKSRLLSDRFSAERPKGSFSTLEIQRTEQGDSAMYLCASRSGLPAGTDTQYFGPGTRLTVL.

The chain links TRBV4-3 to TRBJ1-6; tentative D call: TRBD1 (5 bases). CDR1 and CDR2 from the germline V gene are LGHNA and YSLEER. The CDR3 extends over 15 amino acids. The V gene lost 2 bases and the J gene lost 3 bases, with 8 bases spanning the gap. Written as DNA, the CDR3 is TGCGCCAGCAGCCAAAGCCAGGGCTATAATTCACCCCTCCACTTT. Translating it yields CASSQSQGYNSPLHF.

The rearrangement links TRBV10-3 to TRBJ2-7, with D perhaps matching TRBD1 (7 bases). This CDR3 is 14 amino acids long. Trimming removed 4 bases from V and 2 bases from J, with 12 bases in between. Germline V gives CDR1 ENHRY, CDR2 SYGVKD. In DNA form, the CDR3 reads TGTGCCATCAGTGGCCAGGGGGGAGCCTACGAGCAGTACTTC. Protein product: CAISGQGGAYEQYF.

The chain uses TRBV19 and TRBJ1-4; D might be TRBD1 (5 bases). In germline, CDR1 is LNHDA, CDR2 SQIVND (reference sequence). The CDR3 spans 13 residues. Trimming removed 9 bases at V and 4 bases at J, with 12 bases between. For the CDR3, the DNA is TGTGCCAGCCGGAGGGACCATAATGAAAAACTGTTTTTT. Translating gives CASRRDHNEKLFF.

CDR3 loop: CASSWGGSMYEQYF. The CDR3, as DNA: TGTGCCAGCAGTTGGGGGGGGTCCATGTACGAGCAGTACTTC. The chain combines TRBV6-5 with TRBJ2-7; TRBD2 aligns across 7 bases. The J segment lost 4 bases and the V segment lost 4 bases, leaving 7 bases of the junction unmatched. The CDR3 contains 14 residues. Germline assignment: CDR1 MNHEY and CDR2 SVGAGI.

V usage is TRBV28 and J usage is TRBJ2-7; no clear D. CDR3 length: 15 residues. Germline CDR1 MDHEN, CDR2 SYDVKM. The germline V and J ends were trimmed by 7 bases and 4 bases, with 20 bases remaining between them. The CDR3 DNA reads TGTGCCAGCAATTTTCGGACGAATTTAATTTACGAGCAGTACTTC. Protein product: CASNFRTNLIYEQYF.

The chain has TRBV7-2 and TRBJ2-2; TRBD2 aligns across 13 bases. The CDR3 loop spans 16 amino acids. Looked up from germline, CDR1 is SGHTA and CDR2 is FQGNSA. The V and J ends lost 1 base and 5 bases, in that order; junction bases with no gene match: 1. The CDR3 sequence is CASSLELAGGTGELFF. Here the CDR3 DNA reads TGTGCCAGCAGCTTAGAACTAGCGGGAGGGACCGGGGAGCTGTTTTTT.